This T cell receptor beta chain comes out of a study of memory B cells and T cells in multiple sclerosis (dated by TCRdb to 2017 to 2018). About the full investigation: TCR beta repertoires of autoproliferating peripheral T cells were compared with the TCR beta repertoires of brain lesion-infiltrating T cells in multiple sclerosis patients. TCR sequencing included a couple of multiple sclerosis patients for whom either brain lesions at autopsy or brain-infiltrating cells from biopsy were available.

Overall study outcomes, separate from this receptor: Because clone-set sizes varied across compartments, the counts of shared clonotypes were affected, making normalization necessary.

Concerning this clone itself: The antigen it recognizes is unknown. No per-base quality is available; no much larger clone lies one base away.

After CFSE-labeled PBMCs were cultured without any stimulus, the autoproliferating (CFSEdim) and non-proliferating (CFSEhi) T cell fractions were each sequenced on their own. Altogether, 40 million to 65 million CFSE-labeled PBMCs were kept in culture for less than eight days with no stimulus, after which the replicate wells were combined. PBMCs were labeled with roughly 0.5 uM CFSE and cultured without exogenous stimuli in serum-free AIM-V medium. PBMCs were isolated by Ficoll density gradient centrifugation and were cryopreserved before use. Using a FACSAria III, live 7-AAD-negative cells were sorted, then washed with PBS and stored frozen at -80 degrees C as dry pellets. The germline V gene specifies MGHRA as CDR1 and YSYEKL as CDR2. The CDR3 spans 16 residues, from the cysteine through the phenylalanine. The DNA shown is the 48-base CDR3, in frame from base 1. Cut back by 0 bases and 2 bases, the V and J ends lie 13 bases apart.

TCRbeta CDR3 regions were amplified from extracted genomic DNA using the immunoSEQ Platform. Multiplex PCR, high-throughput sequencing and a vendor bioinformatics pipeline were combined in the immunoSEQ assay. On the study's bioinformatics: Non-productive sequences and CDR3s shorter than 4 amino acids were removed, and clonotype frequencies were recalculated per sample. In immunoSEQ Analyzer 2.0, a clonotype counted as shared when the CDR3 amino acid, V gene and J gene sequences were identical. Repertoire overlap was normalized by dividing shared clonotype counts by the product of both clone-set sizes, scaled by 1000 into arbitrary units. TCRdb provides this immuneACCESS table in a form limited to in-frame rearrangements. Some clones are lacking; in checked studies, under half of them reflect an unresolved V gene, and why the rest are absent is not known. V and J calls and clone size follow that table, whereas D and trimming were derived from the DNA. The sample profile shows over 10,000 clones; about 83% of them were found once. Over 2.5% of the sample comes from the top ten.

Recombination linked TRBV4-1 to TRBJ1-1, and perhaps TRBD1 as D gene, on 6 matching bases. The sample consisted of PBMCs from blood kept in culture. This sequence originates from a human donor with multiple sclerosis. For the CDR3, the sequence is CASSQEADSFNTEAFF. The nucleotide sequence is given as TGCGCCAGCAGCCAAGAAGCGGACAGCTTTAACACTGAAGCTTTCTTT.